This T cell receptor (beta chain) was recorded in a study of T cell responses to AZD1222 COVID-19 vaccine. Germline V gene lookup returns CDR1 LGHDT and CDR2 YNNKEL (reference sequence). The CDR3 runs 12 residues. The V end lost 1 base, the J end lost 2 bases, and 2 bases lay between the germline ends. Using immunoSEQ multiplex PCR, the repertoire was profiled, and TCRdb retains in-frame clones only, with some absent. Of 90,000 to 110,000 clones listed, 70% to 90% are singletons. Specimen: peripheral blood, collected on day 0 of AZD1222 vaccination. This clonotype was sampled from an adult in good health. The chain employs TRBV3-1 (or the pseudogene TRBV3-2) and TRBJ1-1; D unclear. CDR3 DNA sequence: TGTGCCAGCAGCCAAGGTAACACTGAAGCTTTCTTT. It codes for CASSQGNTEAFF.